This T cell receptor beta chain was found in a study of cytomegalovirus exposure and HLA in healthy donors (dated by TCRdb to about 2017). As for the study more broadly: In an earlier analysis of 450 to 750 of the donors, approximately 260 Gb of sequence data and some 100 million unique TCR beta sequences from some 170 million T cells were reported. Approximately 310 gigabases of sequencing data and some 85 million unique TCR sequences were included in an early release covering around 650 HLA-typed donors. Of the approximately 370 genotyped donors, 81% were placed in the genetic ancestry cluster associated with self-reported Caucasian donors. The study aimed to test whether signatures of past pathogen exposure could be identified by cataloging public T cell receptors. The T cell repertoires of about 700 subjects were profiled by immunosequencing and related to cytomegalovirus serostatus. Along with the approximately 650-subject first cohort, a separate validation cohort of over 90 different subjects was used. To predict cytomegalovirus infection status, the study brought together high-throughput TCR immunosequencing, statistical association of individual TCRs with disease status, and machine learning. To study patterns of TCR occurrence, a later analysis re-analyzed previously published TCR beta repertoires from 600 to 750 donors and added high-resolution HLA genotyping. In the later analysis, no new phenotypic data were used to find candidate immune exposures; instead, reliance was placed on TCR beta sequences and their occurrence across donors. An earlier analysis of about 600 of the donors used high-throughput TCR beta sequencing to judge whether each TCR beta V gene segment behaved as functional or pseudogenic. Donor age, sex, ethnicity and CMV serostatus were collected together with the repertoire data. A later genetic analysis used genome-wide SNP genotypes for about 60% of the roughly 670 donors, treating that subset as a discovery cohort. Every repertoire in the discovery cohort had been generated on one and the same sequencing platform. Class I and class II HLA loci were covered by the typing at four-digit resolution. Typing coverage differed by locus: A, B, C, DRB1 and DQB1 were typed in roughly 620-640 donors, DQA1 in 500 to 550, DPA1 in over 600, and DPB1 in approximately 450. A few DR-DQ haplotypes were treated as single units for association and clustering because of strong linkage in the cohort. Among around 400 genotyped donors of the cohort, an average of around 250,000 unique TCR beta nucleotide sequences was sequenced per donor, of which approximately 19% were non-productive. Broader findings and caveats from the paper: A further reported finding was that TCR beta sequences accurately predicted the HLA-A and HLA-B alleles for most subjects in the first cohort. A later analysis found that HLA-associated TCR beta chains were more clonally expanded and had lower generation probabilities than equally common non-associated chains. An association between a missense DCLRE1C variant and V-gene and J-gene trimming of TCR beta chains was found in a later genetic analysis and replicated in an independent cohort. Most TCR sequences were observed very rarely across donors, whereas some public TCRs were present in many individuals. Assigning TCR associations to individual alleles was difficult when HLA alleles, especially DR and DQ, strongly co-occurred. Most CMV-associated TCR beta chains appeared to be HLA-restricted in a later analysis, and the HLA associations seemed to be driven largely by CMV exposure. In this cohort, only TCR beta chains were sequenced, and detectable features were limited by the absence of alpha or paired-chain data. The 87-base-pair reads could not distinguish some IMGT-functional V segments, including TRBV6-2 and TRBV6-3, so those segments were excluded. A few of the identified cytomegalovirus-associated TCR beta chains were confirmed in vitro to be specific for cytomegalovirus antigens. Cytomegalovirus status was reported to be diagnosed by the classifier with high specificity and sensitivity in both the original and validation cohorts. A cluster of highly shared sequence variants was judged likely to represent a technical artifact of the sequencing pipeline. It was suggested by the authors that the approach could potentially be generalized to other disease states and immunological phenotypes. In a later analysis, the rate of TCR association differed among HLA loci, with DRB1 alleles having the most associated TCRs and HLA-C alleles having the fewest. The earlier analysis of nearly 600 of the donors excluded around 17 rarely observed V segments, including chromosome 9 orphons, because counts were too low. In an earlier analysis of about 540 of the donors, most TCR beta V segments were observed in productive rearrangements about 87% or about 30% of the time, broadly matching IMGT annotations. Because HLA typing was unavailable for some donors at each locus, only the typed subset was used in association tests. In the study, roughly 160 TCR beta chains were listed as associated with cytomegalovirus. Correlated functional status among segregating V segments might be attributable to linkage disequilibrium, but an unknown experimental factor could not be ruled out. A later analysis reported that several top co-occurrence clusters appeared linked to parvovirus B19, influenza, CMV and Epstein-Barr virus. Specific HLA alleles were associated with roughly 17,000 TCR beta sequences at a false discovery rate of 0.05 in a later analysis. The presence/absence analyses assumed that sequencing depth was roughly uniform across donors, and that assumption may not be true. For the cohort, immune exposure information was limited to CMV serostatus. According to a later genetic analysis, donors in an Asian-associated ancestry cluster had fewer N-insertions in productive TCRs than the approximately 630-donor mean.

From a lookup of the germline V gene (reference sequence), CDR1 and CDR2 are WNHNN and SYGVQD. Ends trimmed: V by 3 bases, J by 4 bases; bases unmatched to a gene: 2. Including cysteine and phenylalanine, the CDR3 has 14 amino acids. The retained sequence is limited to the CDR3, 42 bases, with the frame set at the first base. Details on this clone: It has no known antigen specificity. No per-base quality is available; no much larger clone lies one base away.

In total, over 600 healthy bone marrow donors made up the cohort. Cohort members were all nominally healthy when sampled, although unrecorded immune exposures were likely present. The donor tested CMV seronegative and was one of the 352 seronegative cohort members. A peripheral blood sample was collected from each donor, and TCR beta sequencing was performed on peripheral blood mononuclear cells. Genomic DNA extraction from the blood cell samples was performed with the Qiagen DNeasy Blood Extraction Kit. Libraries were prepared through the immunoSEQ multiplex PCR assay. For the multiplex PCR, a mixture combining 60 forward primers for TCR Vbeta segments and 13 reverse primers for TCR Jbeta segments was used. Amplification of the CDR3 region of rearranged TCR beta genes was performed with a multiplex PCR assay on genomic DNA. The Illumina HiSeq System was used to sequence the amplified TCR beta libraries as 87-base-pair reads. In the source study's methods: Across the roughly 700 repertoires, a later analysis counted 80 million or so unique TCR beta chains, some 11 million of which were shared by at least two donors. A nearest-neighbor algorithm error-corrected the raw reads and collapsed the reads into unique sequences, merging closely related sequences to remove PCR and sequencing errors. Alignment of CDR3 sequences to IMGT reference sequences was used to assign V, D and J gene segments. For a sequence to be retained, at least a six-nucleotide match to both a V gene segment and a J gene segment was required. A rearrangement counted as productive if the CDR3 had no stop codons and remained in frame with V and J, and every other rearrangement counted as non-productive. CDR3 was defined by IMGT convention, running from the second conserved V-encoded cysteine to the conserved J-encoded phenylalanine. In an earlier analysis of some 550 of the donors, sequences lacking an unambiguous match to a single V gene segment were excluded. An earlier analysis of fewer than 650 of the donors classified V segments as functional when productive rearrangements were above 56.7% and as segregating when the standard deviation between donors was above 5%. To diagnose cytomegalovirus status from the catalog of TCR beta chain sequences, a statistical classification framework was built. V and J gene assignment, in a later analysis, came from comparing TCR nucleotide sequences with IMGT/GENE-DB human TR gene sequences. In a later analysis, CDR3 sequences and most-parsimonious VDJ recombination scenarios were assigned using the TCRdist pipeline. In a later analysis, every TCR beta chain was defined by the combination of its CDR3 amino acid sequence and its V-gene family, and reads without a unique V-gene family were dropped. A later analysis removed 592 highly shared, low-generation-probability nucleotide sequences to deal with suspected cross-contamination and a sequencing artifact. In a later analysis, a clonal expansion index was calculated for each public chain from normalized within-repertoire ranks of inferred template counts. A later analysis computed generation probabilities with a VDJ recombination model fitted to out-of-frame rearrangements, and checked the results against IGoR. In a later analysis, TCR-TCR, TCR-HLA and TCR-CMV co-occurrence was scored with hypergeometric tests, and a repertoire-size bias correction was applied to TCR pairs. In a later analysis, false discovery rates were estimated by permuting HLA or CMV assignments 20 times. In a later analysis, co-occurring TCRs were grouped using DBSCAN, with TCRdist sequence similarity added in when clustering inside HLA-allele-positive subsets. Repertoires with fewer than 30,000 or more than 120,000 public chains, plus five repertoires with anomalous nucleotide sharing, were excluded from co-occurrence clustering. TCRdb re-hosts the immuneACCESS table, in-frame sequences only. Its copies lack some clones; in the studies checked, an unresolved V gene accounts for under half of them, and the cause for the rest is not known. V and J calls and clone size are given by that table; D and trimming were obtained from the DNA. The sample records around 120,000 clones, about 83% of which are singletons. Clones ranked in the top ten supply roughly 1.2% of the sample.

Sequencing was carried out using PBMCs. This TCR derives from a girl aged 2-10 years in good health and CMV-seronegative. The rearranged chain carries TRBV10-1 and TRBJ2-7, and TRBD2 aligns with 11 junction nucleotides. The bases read TGCGCCAGCAGTGACAGGACTAGCGGGTACGAGCAGTACTTC. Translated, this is CASSDRTSGYEQYF.